The T cell receptor beta chain under discussion was sequenced for a study of blood T cell repertoires in COVID-19. CDR1 is ENHRY, CDR2 SYGVKD, per germline. Trimming at V came to 7 bases and at J to 3 bases, leaving 3 bases not matched to a gene. The CDR3 spans 13 residues. Sequenced by immunoSEQ multiplex PCR; TCRdb stores in-frame clones only, minus some. This table has more than 90,000 clones, roughly 84% appearing once. This receptor was identified in a woman between 65 and 79 years old with acute or convalescent COVID-19. The sequenced sample consisted of peripheral blood. This chain connects TRBV10-3 to TRBJ2-1; TRBD1 matches 7 bases. The CDR3 nucleotides are TGTGCCATCACAGGGGACAGCTACAATGAGCAGTTCTTC. Translating it yields CAITGDSYNEQFF.